These 17 T cell receptor beta chains share one sample of origin, sequenced in a study of cytomegalovirus exposure and HLA in healthy donors. Profiled with immunoSEQ multiplex PCR; TCRdb holds only in-frame clones, not every one. The repertoire holds approximately 150,000 clones, about 90% seen once, with about 2.9% in the top ten. The sample comprised PBMCs. These receptors came from a woman younger than 35 in good health and CMV-seropositive.

The DNA for the CDR3 is TGTGCCATCCCAGGGGGGACAGGGAGTGGCTACACCTTC. Encoded protein: CAIPGGTGSGYTF. The chain is built from TRBV10-3 and TRBJ1-2, with 9 bases identical to TRBD1. Per the germline V gene, CDR1 is ENHRY and CDR2 is SYGVKD. After removal of 8 bases from V and 7 bases from J, the junction contained 8 bases not matched to a gene. The CDR3 covers 13 residues.

This clone was counted once. The chain joins TRBV7-8 to TRBJ1-1; D not certain. This CDR3 spans 16 amino acids. Germline CDR1 and CDR2: SGHVS and FQNEAQ. Trimming took 5 bases from V and 2 from J, leaving 18 bases between them. CDR3 DNA: TGTGCCAGCAGCCCCCAGACGGACTGGGGTAACACTGAAGCTTTCTTT. Translation gives CASSPQTDWGNTEAFF.

This chain links TRBV4-1 with TRBJ1-4; no reliable D call. V lost 1 base and J lost 8, with 8 bases in between. The CDR3 is 13 amino acids. Germline V lookup: CDR1 MGHRA, CDR2 YSYEKL. The CDR3 region is CASSQVRGEKLFF. The CDR3 bases are TGCGCCAGCAGCCAAGTACGAGGGGAAAAACTGTTTTTT.

The chain employs TRBV10-1 and TRBJ2-5; D gene unclear. CDR3 length equals 10 residues. The V gene lost 10 bases and the J gene lost 5 bases, with 8 bases spanning the gap. Germline CDR1 is WNHNN and CDR2 is SYGVQD (reference sequence). CDR3 region: CATPKETQYF. The DNA for the CDR3 is TGCGCCACCCCTAAGGAGACCCAGTACTTC.

The V call is TRBV27, the J call TRBJ2-7, with 10 nucleotides matching TRBD2. The germline V gene encodes CDR1 MNHEY and CDR2 SMNVEV (reference sequence). With V trimmed by 6 bases and J by 4 bases, 15 bases remained unmatched. The CDR3 loop spans 17 amino acids. The CDR3 nucleotides are TGTGCCAGCAGGAGGACTAGCGGCCCTGCTAATGGGTACGAGCAGTACTTC. Its protein is CASRRTSGPANGYEQYF.

The chain has TRBV2 and TRBJ1-5; D is uncertain. This CDR3 has 15 amino acids. Trimming cost V 6 bases and J 7 bases, with 19 bases left between them. Germline V gene data show CDR1 as SNHLY and CDR2 as FYNNEI. CDR3 coding DNA: TGTGCCAGCAGCTTAGACAAGGCCCCCTTCCAGCCCCAGCATTTT. Amino acids: CASSLDKAPFQPQHF.

V usage is TRBV2 and J usage is TRBJ1-4; 11 bases agree with TRBD1. CDR1 and CDR2 from the germline V gene are SNHLY and FYNNEI. With V trimmed by 3 bases and J by 6 bases, 3 bases remained unmatched. There are 15 residues in the CDR3. DNA of the CDR3: TGTGCCAGCAGTGAGGAGGACAGGGGGCATGAAAAACTGTTTTTT. As protein: CASSEEDRGHEKLFF.

Of note for this clone: This CDR3 is also generated by other DNA sequences in the sample. The chain combines TRBV27 with TRBJ1-2; 8 bases map to TRBD1. Germline CDR1 and CDR2: MNHEY and SMNVEV (reference sequence). V lost 6 bases and J lost 0; bases outside the gene matches: 3. There are 14 residues in the CDR3. The CDR3 region has the DNA TGTGCCAGCAGCCTGGACAGGGCTAACTATGGCTACACCTTC. Protein sequence: CASSLDRANYGYTF.

V gene TRBV6-5 combines with J gene TRBJ2-7; TRBD2 might be the D (6 bases). From germline, CDR1 is MNHEY and CDR2 SVGAGI. With 2 bases removed from V and 9 bases from J, the gap between germline ends came to 20 bases. The CDR3 spans 15 residues. The CDR3 is CASSYGRGSSPGQYF. CDR3 DNA: TGTGCCAGCAGTTACGGCCGGGGGAGTTCCCCCGGGCAGTACTTC.

The CDR3 loop reads CASSAEDSGRETQYF. The CDR3 DNA is TGCGCCAGCAGCGCTGAAGATAGCGGGAGAGAGACCCAGTACTTC. The chain is built from TRBV4-3 and TRBJ2-5, with 9 bases aligning to TRBD2. With 5 bases clipped from V and 4 bases from J, the junction kept 8 bases outside the gene matches. CDR3 length: 15 amino acids. Germline assignment: CDR1 LGHNA and CDR2 YSLEER.

The chain employs TRBV18 and TRBJ1-2; D might be TRBD1 (6 bases). This CDR3 region has 14 residues. In germline, CDR1 is KGHSH, CDR2 LQKENI. V was pared by 2 bases and J by 4 bases, with 11 bases between. CDR3: CASSPGGGAYGYTF. The CDR3 nucleotides are TGTGCCAGCTCACCAGGCGGGGGGGCCTATGGCTACACCTTC.

The chain links TRBV4-3 to TRBJ1-5; 12 bases align to TRBD1. There are 16 residues in the CDR3. Per the germline V gene, CDR1 is LGHNA and CDR2 is YSLEER. J was trimmed by 7 bases and V by 0 bases; bases with no gene match: 4. The CDR3 reads CASSQDRGTGGQPQHF. The CDR3 nucleotides are TGCGCCAGCAGCCAAGATCGGGGGACAGGGGGCCAGCCCCAGCATTTT.

In its sample, this clone was seen once. The V and J genes are TRBV7-3 and TRBJ2-5, with 7 bases aligning to TRBD2. V was clipped by 4 bases and J by 5 bases; unmatched bases: 4. This CDR3 contains 13 residues. Germline lookup yields CDR1 SGHTA and CDR2 FQGTGA. The CDR3 region has the DNA TGTGCCAGCAGCTCGGGACTACGGGAGACCCAGTACTTC. Translation gives CASSSGLRETQYF.

The V and J genes are TRBV4-1 and TRBJ2-7; the match to TRBD1 covers 7 bases. The V segment lost 0 bases and the J segment 2 bases; nucleotides outside the gene matches: 4. Looked up from germline, CDR1 is MGHRA and CDR2 is YSYEKL. The CDR3 has 15 residues. The CDR3 DNA follows: TGCGCCAGCAGCCAAGAAGGGACAGAGACCTACGAGCAGTACTTC. This translates into CASSQEGTETYEQYF.

This clone appeared a single time. The rearrangement uses TRBV27 and TRBJ1-1; D possibly corresponds to TRBD1 (5 bases). This CDR3 contains 15 residues. Germline V gene data show CDR1 as MNHEY and CDR2 as SMNVEV (reference sequence). V was cut by 0 bases and J by 3 bases, with 11 bases left in between. The CDR3: CASSLSIRVYTEAFF. CDR3 nucleotides: TGTGCCAGCAGTTTATCGATCAGGGTTTACACTGAAGCTTTCTTT.

The CDR3 loop is CASSVGEVEPQHF. The CDR3 region has the DNA TGTGCCAGTAGTGTTGGGGAGGTGGAGCCCCAGCATTTT. The chain employs TRBV19 and TRBJ1-5; D gene uncertain. Deletions cut 5 bases from V and 8 bases from J, with 13 bases between. Germline V gene sequence: CDR1 LNHDA, CDR2 SQIVND (reference sequence). CDR3 length: 13 amino acids.

The chain is built from TRBV7-2 and TRBJ2-2, with a weak D call TRBD2 (5 bases). Germline V gene sequence: CDR1 SGHTA, CDR2 FQGNSA. This CDR3 comprises 16 residues. V was cut by 4 bases and J by 1 base, with 13 bases left in between. The CDR3 sequence is CASSSPQRMNTGELFF. CDR3 sequence (DNA): TGTGCCAGCAGCTCTCCTCAGCGGATGAACACCGGGGAGCTGTTTTTT.